Listed below are T cell receptor beta chains from one sample, sequenced in a study of long-term antiretroviral therapy in people with HIV. Sequencing was performed with immunoSEQ multiplex PCR; in TCRdb, only in-frame clones are kept and a portion is missing. The sample yields tens of thousands of clones, 90% to 97% seen once. Sequences were derived from unsorted PBMCs, sampled roughly 6.4 years after starting antiretroviral therapy. These receptors were obtained from a young man with HIV. Each CDR3 is given with its conserved first and last residue. D genes are given only for firm matches. Size values are once, few and many counts, or a class for expanded clones, and some rows have none.

j_call d_call clone_size v_call cdr3_aa cdr3_nt
TRBJ2-4 TRBD2 . TRBV30 CAWLSGSDIQYF TGTGCCTGGCTTAGCGGGAGTGACATTCAGTACTTC
TRBJ1-2 . . TRBV20-1 CSARTPHGYTF TGCAGTGCCCGGACACCGCATGGCTACACCTTC
TRBJ1-2 . . TRBV18 CASSPTAPANYGYTF TGTGCCAGCTCACCAACAGCGCCCGCTAACTATGGCTACACCTTC
TRBJ2-5 . . TRBV19 CASSMSLPGETQYF TGTGCCAGTAGTATGTCGCTTCCCGGGGAGACCCAGTACTTC
TRBJ1-4 . . TRBV9 CASSPHPNRELFF TGTGCCAGCAGCCCACACCCCAACAGGGAACTGTTTTTT
TRBJ1-1 TRBD1 . TRBV30 CAADRGLNTEAFF TGTGCCGCGGACAGGGGACTGAACACTGAAGCTTTCTTT
TRBJ2-7 . once TRBV5-4 CASSPRTATSEQYF TGTGCCAGCAGCCCCCGGACTGCTACCTCCGAGCAGTACTTC
TRBJ2-2 . . TRBV27 CASRGTPNTGELFF TGTGCCAGCAGAGGGACGCCTAACACCGGGGAGCTGTTTTTT
TRBJ1-1 . . TRBV7-9 CASQTGNTEAFF TGTGCCAGCCAAACAGGGAACACTGAAGCTTTCTTT
TRBJ2-7 TRBD1 . TRBV7-8 CASSLLFLMTGGTYEQYF TGTGCCAGCAGCCTACTCTTTCTCATGACAGGGGGCACCTACGAGCAGTACTTC
TRBJ2-1 . . TRBV14 CASSWGRYHEQFF TGTGCCAGCAGTTGGGGGAGGTATCATGAGCAGTTCTTC
TRBJ1-2 . . TRBV7-2 CASSASQGLGYGYTF TGTGCCAGCAGCGCTAGCCAGGGGCTGGGGTATGGCTACACCTTC
TRBJ2-7 TRBD2 . TRBV10-2 CASSFTSGTDEQYF TGCGCCAGCAGTTTCACTAGCGGTACAGACGAGCAGTACTTC
TRBJ2-7 TRBD2 . TRBV7-3 CASSLGLGMYEQYF TGTGCCAGCAGCCTCGGACTAGGCATGTACGAGCAGTACTTC
TRBJ2-7 TRBD1 . TRBV6-6 CATIGQGGHEQYF TGTGCTACTATAGGACAGGGCGGCCACGAGCAGTACTTC
TRBJ2-7 . . TRBV29-1 CSVKHSAYEQYF TGCAGCGTCAAACATAGCGCCTACGAGCAGTACTTC
TRBJ2-1 . . TRBV29-1 CSVNIPSSYNEQFF TGCAGCGTGAACATACCGAGCTCCTACAATGAGCAGTTCTTC
TRBJ2-7 TRBD2 . TRBV19 CASMGRESYEQYF TGTGCCAGTATGGGGAGGGAATCCTACGAGCAGTACTTC
TRBJ2-5 . . TRBV10-3 CAISESRGETQYF TGTGCCATCAGTGAGTCTCGGGGGGAGACCCAGTACTTC
TRBJ1-1 TRBD1 . TRBV7-6 CASSPQTGAMNTEAFF TGTGCCAGCAGTCCCCAGACAGGGGCGATGAACACTGAAGCTTTCTTT
TRBJ2-1 TRBD1 . TRBV7-3 CASSLEDRGQDEQFF TGTGCCAGCAGCTTAGAGGACAGGGGGCAAGATGAGCAGTTCTTC
TRBJ2-3 TRBD2 . TRBV5-1 CASSLVISGSSDTQYF TGCGCCAGCAGCTTGGTGATTAGCGGGAGCTCAGATACGCAGTATTTT
TRBJ2-7 TRBD1 once TRBV4-2 CASSHNTGGEQYF TGTGCCAGCAGCCACAACACAGGGGGAGAGCAGTACTTC
TRBJ1-1 . . TRBV27 CASSFTQGNTEAFF TGTGCCAGCAGTTTTACGCAGGGGAACACTGAAGCTTTCTTT
TRBJ2-3 TRBD2 . TRBV9 CASTPWVAGGADTQYF TGTGCCAGCACCCCCTGGGTAGCGGGGGGGGCAGATACGCAGTATTTT
TRBJ1-5 . . TRBV6-1 CASSDGSNQPQHF TGTGCCAGCAGTGACGGAAGCAATCAGCCCCAGCATTTT
TRBJ1-5 . . TRBV4-3 CASSQEAARRHQPQHF TGCGCCAGCAGCCAAGAGGCCGCTCGGAGGCATCAGCCCCAGCATTTT
TRBJ2-3 TRBD1 once TRBV7-9 CASSPRQGTQLDTQYF TGTGCCAGCAGCCCCAGACAGGGAACCCAGTTGGATACGCAGTATTTT
TRBJ1-5 TRBD1 . TRBV18 CASSPQQWTGENQPQHF TGTGCCAGCTCACCCCAACAGTGGACAGGCGAAAATCAGCCCCAGCATTTT
TRBJ2-5 . . TRBV7-9 CASSYLERASETQYF TGTGCCAGCAGCTACCTCGAGAGGGCCTCCGAGACCCAGTACTTC
TRBJ1-2 . . TRBV2 CASSDRGSYGYTF TGTGCCAGCAGTGACCGGGGTTCCTATGGCTACACCTTC
TRBJ2-7 . . TRBV2 CASSVRTDSYEQYF TGTGCCAGCAGCGTTAGGACGGATTCCTACGAGCAGTACTTC
TRBJ1-5 TRBD1 . TRBV27 CASRGTGGSNQPQHF TGTGCCAGCAGGGGGACAGGGGGAAGCAATCAGCCCCAGCATTTT
TRBJ1-3 . . TRBV2 CASRGWDSGNTIYF TGTGCCAGCAGAGGGTGGGACTCTGGAAACACCATATATTTT
TRBJ2-5 . . TRBV7-2 CASSLYTGKETQYF TGTGCCAGCAGCTTATATACAGGCAAAGAGACCCAGTACTTC
TRBJ2-3 TRBD2 once TRBV7-2 CASRPLAGATDTQYF TGTGCCAGCAGGCCTCTAGCGGGGGCAACAGATACGCAGTATTTT
TRBJ2-1 . . TRBV9 CASSVGPNNEQFF TGTGCCAGCAGCGTAGGGCCCAACAATGAGCAGTTCTTC
TRBJ1-2 . . TRBV6-1 CASSARVRGYTF TGTGCCAGCAGCGCCCGGGTTCGTGGCTACACCTTC
TRBJ2-1 . . TRBV20-1 CSARDLNEQFF TGCAGTGCTAGAGACCTCAATGAGCAGTTCTTC
TRBJ1-5 . . TRBV7-8 CASSPPGGNQPQHF TGTGCCAGCAGCCCCCCAGGAGGCAATCAGCCCCAGCATTTT
TRBJ2-1 . . TRBV5-6 CASEFLGVPGDEQFF TGTGCCAGCGAATTCCTCGGGGTTCCTGGGGATGAGCAGTTCTTC
TRBJ2-7 . . TRBV21-1 CASSKTGLPSYEQYF TGTGCCAGCAGCAAAACGGGACTACCTTCCTACGAGCAGTACTTC
TRBJ1-2 . . TRBV4-3 CASSQDWGASNYGYTF TGCGCCAGCAGCCAAGATTGGGGGGCGAGCAACTATGGCTACACCTTC
TRBJ2-2 TRBD2 . TRBV27 CASKIGGNAGELFF TGTGCCAGCAAAATCGGGGGGAACGCCGGGGAGCTGTTTTTT